This TCR beta chain was captured in a study of chemoradiotherapy in HPV16-positive cancers. Findings and limits, study-wide: Non-HPV-specific T cells did not expand in tumors during treatment, whereas candidate HPV-specific clones and E7-related motifs did.

There are 14 residues in the CDR3. V was cut by 6 bases and J by 8 bases, with 18 bases left in between. Germline V gene sequence: CDR1 SGDLS, CDR2 YYNGEE. Worth noting for this clone: Its antigen remains unidentified.

Repertoires were sampled repeatedly during chemoradiotherapy. Measured with immunoSEQ multiplex PCR; TCRdb has only the in-frame clones, and not every one. Of more than 7,000 clones listed, roughly 82% are singletons. The starting material was tumor tissue, obtained from a patient who underwent chemoradiotherapy. The sequence derives from a human donor with HPV-associated anogenital cancer. The V call is TRBV9, the J call TRBJ2-1, with a possible D match to TRBD2 (5 bases). For the CDR3, the DNA is TGTGCCAGCAACCCCGGGCCGAGGGTTCATGAGCAGTTCTTC. The encoded protein is CASNPGPRVHEQFF.